A single T cell receptor beta chain is shown here with its context. Its antigen is currently unknown. This record comes from a study of graft-versus-host responses after intestinal transplantation. Regarding the study as a whole: Subjects displaying graft-donor T cell macrochimerism possessed elevated graft-versus-host to host-versus-graft clonal ratios inside allografts. Recipient-marrow GvH clones were detected, some having first appeared in ileum or blood. HvG clone declines early post-transplant were associated with peak circulating GvH levels.

Clones were read by immunoSEQ multiplex PCR, and TCRdb kept only the in-frame ones, dropping some. Of about 88,000 clones listed, roughly 90% were seen once; the top ten hold around 0.11%. The CDR3 runs 17 residues. Germline CDR1 and CDR2: SGDLS and YYNGEE. V lost 0 bases and J lost 4, with 18 bases in between. The source of this sequence is a human donor who received an intestinal transplant. This sequence joins TRBV9 and TRBJ2-3, with D perhaps TRBD2 (7 bases). The sequencing used unstimulated CD4+ T cells sorted from spleen or lymph node cells, collected before intestinal transplant. The CDR3 nucleotides are TGTGCCAGCAGCGTAGCTGGTGGGGGGGGCCGCCCAGATACGCAGTATTTT. Translating gives CASSVAGGGGRPDTQYF.